Listed here is a single TCR beta chain. The antigen is unknown. Trimming shortened V by 3 bases and J by 6 bases, and 9 bases separated the two germline ends. CDR1 is ENHRY and CDR2 is SYGVKD in the germline V gene. CDR3 length equals 13 residues. This sample was included in a study of OX40 agonist ivuxolimab in advanced cancers. Study-level findings and limits: Average numbers of expanded clones were greater in CD8+ T cells than in CD4+. Within 6 weeks, CD4+ and CD8+ blood T cells expanded clonally at 0.1 to 3.0 mg/kg. Partial responders treated at 0.1-3.0 mg/kg exhibited clonal expansion among the lowest measured.

The protocol was immunoSEQ multiplex PCR, while the TCRdb copy is restricted to in-frame clones and leaves out a portion. The sample contains 80,000 to 100,000 clones, 86% of which appear only once. The rearrangement links TRBV10-3 to TRBJ2-1; no firm D call. The sample consisted of CD4+ or CD8+ T cells sorted from blood, taken in a trial of the OX40 agonist ivuxolimab. The receptor comes from an adult with an advanced solid tumor such as melanoma, head and neck, liver or kidney cancer. The CDR3 reads CAISDPWGNEQFF. The CDR3 bases are TGTGCCATCAGTGACCCGTGGGGCAATGAGCAGTTCTTC.